A single sample gave rise to the 3 T cell receptor beta chains below, sequenced in a study of breast tumors, draining lymph nodes, adjacent tissues. The lymph nodes were axillary draining lymph nodes from breast cancer patients. Using its own MiXCR run on the multiplex PCR reads, TCRdb lists one record per CDR3 protein. The data hold 70,000 to 85,000 distinct CDR3 sequences, with roughly a fifth observed a single time. The sample comprised axillary lymph node tissue. The source is a female donor with breast cancer. Some clones in this sample may be carry-over from other donors' samples.

About this clonotype itself: Possible read error: a much larger clone is one base away. The chain carries TRBV30 and TRBJ2-1, with 7 bases matching TRBD2. The CDR3 extends over 11 amino acids. The germline V gene encodes CDR1 GTSNPN and CDR2 SVGIG (reference sequence). J gave up 15 bases and V 1 base, and 6 bases lay outside the gene matches. The CDR3 DNA follows: TGTGCCTGGAGTGACGGGGCTAGCGGGTTCTTC. Amino acids: CAWSDGASGFF.

This clonotype was counted many times. The gene calls are TRBV7-2 and TRBJ2-5; tentative D call: TRBD2 (7 bases). V was cut by 1 base and J by 2 bases, with 17 bases left in between. Germline V lookup: CDR1 SGHTA, CDR2 FQGNSA. There are 17 residues in the CDR3. This chain's CDR3 is CASSLGRGGGLQETQYF. CDR3 in DNA: TGTGCCAGCAGCTTAGGAAGAGGGGGGGGACTTCAAGAGACCCAGTACTTC.

The chain carries TRBV6-5 and TRBJ1-3; D uncertain. The CDR3 is 15 residues long. Trimming took 0 bases from V and 1 from J, leaving 7 bases between them. Germline V gene lookup returns CDR1 MNHEY and CDR2 SVGAGI. The CDR3 reads CASSYSKGSGNTIYF. In DNA, the CDR3 is TGTGCCAGCAGTTACTCGAAGGGATCTGGAAACACCATATATTTT.